The 28 T cell receptor beta chains below come from one sample, sequenced in a study of identical twins. TCRdb redid the calling of the 5' RACE reads with MiXCR, one entry per CDR3 protein. The sample lists approximately 190,000 distinct CDR3 sequences, 15% to 20% occurring once. This same sample was also part of a study on T cells expressing NK-cell markers.

What was sequenced was CD8+ T cells sorted from blood. These receptors came from a young woman in good health.

This clonotype turned up a few times. CDR3 nucleotides: TGTGCCAGCAGCACTACAGGGGGCACTGAAGCTTTCTTT. This translates into CASSTTGGTEAFF. The rearrangement uses TRBV12-3 or TRBV12-4 and TRBJ1-1; 8 nucleotides line up with TRBD1. The CDR3 covers 13 residues. J lost 4 bases, V lost 6 bases, and 4 bases had no gene match.

V gene TRBV27 combines with J gene TRBJ2-1; 8 bases are shared with TRBD2. The V segment lost 5 bases and the J segment 4 bases; nucleotides outside the gene matches: 13. Germline assignment: CDR1 MNHEY and CDR2 SMNVEV (reference sequence). CDR3 length: 17 amino acids. The CDR3 region has the DNA TGTGCCAGCAGTCTGATACCCACTAGCGGATTATACAATGAGCAGTTCTTC. Protein: CASSLIPTSGLYNEQFF.

This clonotype was detected only a few times. The V and J genes are TRBV11-2 and TRBJ2-2; no clear D. The CDR3 consists of 14 residues. Germline V gene lookup returns CDR1 SGHAT and CDR2 FQNNGV. DNA for the CDR3: TGTGCGGGAAGTTTAGCCACGAGCGCCGGGGAGCTGTTTTTT. This sequence encodes CAGSLATSAGELFF. Combining the CDR3 with reference TRBV11-2 and TRBJ2-2 gives the whole variable domain EAGVAQSPRYKIIEKRQSVAFWCNPISGHATLYWYQQILGQGPKLLIQFQNNGVVDDSQLPKDRFSAERLKGVDSTLKIQPAKLEDSAVYLCAGSLATSAGELFFGEGSRLTVL.

The V gene is TRBV10-3, the J gene TRBJ2-3; 7 bases align to TRBD2. The CDR3 spans 17 residues. The germline V gene encodes CDR1 ENHRY and CDR2 SYGVKD. V was clipped by 4 bases and J by 0 bases; unmatched bases: 10. The CDR3 sequence is CAISGKGGEGSTDTQYF. The CDR3 region has the DNA TGTGCCATCAGTGGGAAAGGAGGGGAGGGTAGCACAGATACGCAGTATTTT.

This clonotype was found a few times. CDR3: CSAEGGLARGDTQYF. The CDR3 coding sequence is TGCAGCGCCGAGGGGGGACTAGCGAGAGGAGATACGCAGTATTTT. The chain has TRBV29-1 and TRBJ2-3, with 10 nucleotides matching TRBD2. Germline V lookup: CDR1 SQVTM, CDR2 ANQGSEA. CDR3 length: 15 amino acids. With V trimmed by 7 bases and J by 5 bases, 12 bases remained unmatched.

The genes are TRBV7-9 and TRBJ2-5; 8 bases fit TRBD1. The length of the CDR3 is 17 residues. The V gene's germline CDR1 is SEHNR and CDR2 FQNEAQ (reference sequence). The V and J ends lost 0 bases and 4 bases, in that order; junction bases with no gene match: 10. CDR3 region: CASSLASGQGWRETQYF. CDR3 coding DNA: TGTGCCAGCAGCTTAGCTTCCGGACAGGGTTGGAGAGAGACCCAGTACTTC. The variable domain in full, completed from reference TRBV7-9 and TRBJ2-5, reads DTGVSQNPRHKITKRGQNVTFRCDPISEHNRLYWYRQTLGQGPEFLTYFQNEAQLEKSRLLSDRFSAERPKGSFSTLEIQRTEQGDSAMYLCASSLASGQGWRETQYFGPGTRLLVL.

This clonotype has just a few counts. J is TRBJ2-1 and V is TRBV7-9; D is tentatively TRBD1 or TRBD2 (5 bases each). Germline loops: CDR1 SEHNR, CDR2 FQNEAQ (reference sequence). The CDR3 has 17 residues. V was pared by 8 bases and J by 2 bases, with 22 bases between. CDR3: CASPPRLDGTPYNEQFF. DNA for the CDR3: TGTGCCAGCCCCCCTCGGCTCGACGGGACCCCCTACAATGAGCAGTTCTTC.

The gene calls are TRBV27 and TRBJ2-7; D may be TRBD1 (6 bases). V was trimmed by 4 bases and J by 3 bases, leaving 10 bases between them. The germline V gene encodes CDR1 MNHEY and CDR2 SMNVEV (reference sequence). The CDR3 contains 13 residues. The CDR3 coding sequence is TGTGCCAGCAGTTATGCACAGGGCTACGAGCAGTACTTC. Translated: CASSYAQGYEQYF.

The chain carries TRBV20-1 and TRBJ2-3; TRBD2 is a possible D gene (5 bases). CDR3 size: 14 residues. V dropped 6 bases and J dropped 2 bases, with 15 bases sitting between them. CDR1 is DFQATT and CDR2 is SNEGSKA in the germline V gene (reference sequence). The CDR3 nucleotides are TGCAGTGCACACGCAGTGCGGGCCACAGATACGCAGTATTTT. As protein: CSAHAVRATDTQYF.

This clonotype was counted a few times. The chain recombines TRBV10-2 with TRBJ1-2; the D gene is possibly TRBD1 (6 bases). This CDR3 comprises 14 residues. Trimming left V 2 bases short and J 7 bases short, with 14 bases between. Per germline, CDR1 WSHSY and CDR2 SAAADI. CDR3 coding DNA: TGCGCCAGCAGTGAGGCCAGGGGCCGAAGTGGCTACACCTTC. Translated: CASSEARGRSGYTF.

This clonotype was detected a few times. This sequence joins TRBV14 and TRBJ2-1, with 11 bases that match TRBD2. CDR3 length: 17 residues. J lost 5 bases, V lost 4 bases, and 10 bases had no gene match. Germline loops: CDR1 SGHDN, CDR2 FVKESK. The CDR3 sequence: CASSRNTLAGEDNEQFF. The CDR3 DNA follows: TGTGCCAGCAGCCGAAACACACTAGCGGGAGAGGACAATGAGCAGTTCTTC.

This clonotype was recorded many times. The chain is built from TRBV12-3 or TRBV12-4 and TRBJ1-1; no reliable D call. CDR3 length equals 12 residues. Trimming shortened V by 6 bases and J by 1 base, and 6 bases separated the two germline ends. The CDR3 sequence: CASSPENTEAFF. The CDR3, as DNA: TGTGCCAGCAGCCCCGAGAACACTGAAGCTTTCTTT.

The chain links TRBV20-1 to TRBJ2-7, with TRBD2 matching 11 bases. CDR1 DFQATT and CDR2 SNEGSKA come from the germline V gene (reference sequence). The V and J ends lost 4 bases and 2 bases, in that order; junction bases with no gene match: 4. The CDR3 runs 14 residues. This CDR3 is CSAIRLAGTYEQYF. The CDR3 region has the DNA TGCAGTGCTATCAGACTAGCGGGGACCTACGAGCAGTACTTC.

In this sample, this clonotype turned up many times. The chain is built from TRBV20-1 and TRBJ2-1; possibly TRBD1 for D (6 bases). This CDR3 comprises 14 residues. The V and J ends lost 2 bases and 5 bases respectively, with 13 bases between them. In germline, CDR1 is DFQATT, CDR2 SNEGSKA (reference sequence). The DNA of the CDR3 is TGCAGTGCTAGACGCCCAGGGGAGCACAATGAGCAGTTCTTC. As protein: CSARRPGEHNEQFF.

This clonotype was found many times. The V and J genes are TRBV29-1 and TRBJ2-3, with TRBD2 matching 10 bases. This CDR3 comprises 15 residues. Germline V gives CDR1 SQVTM, CDR2 ANQGSEA. V was clipped by 2 bases and J by 2 bases; unmatched bases: 4. CDR3 in amino acids: CSVEILAGPTDTQYF. The CDR3 coding sequence is TGCAGCGTTGAAATACTAGCGGGACCCACAGATACGCAGTATTTT.

This clonotype was found a few times. The chain joins TRBV20-1 to TRBJ2-1, with D possibly matching TRBD2 (7 bases). CDR1 and CDR2 (germline): DFQATT, SNEGSKA (reference sequence). The germline V and J ends were trimmed by 6 bases and 2 bases, with 17 bases remaining between them. The CDR3 consists of 15 residues. In DNA form, the CDR3 reads TGCAGTGCCCCCCAGGGGAGGGGGGCCTACAATGAGCAGTTCTTC. Protein product: CSAPQGRGAYNEQFF.

CDR3 DNA: TGTGCCAGCAGCCCCCGGGGGGAGCTGTTTTTT. It yields the protein CASSPRGELFF. The gene calls are TRBV7-9 and TRBJ2-2; no firm D call. CDR1 and CDR2 (germline): SEHNR, FQNEAQ (reference sequence). The CDR3 covers 11 residues. V was shortened by 5 bases and J by 8 bases, with 6 bases between the two germline ends.

This clonotype has more than one count but fewer than ten. The CDR3 sequence: CASSLVLTPYNEQFF. In nucleotides, the CDR3 is TGTGCCAGCAGCTTAGTTCTCACCCCCTACAATGAGCAGTTCTTC. The gene calls are TRBV7-9 and TRBJ2-1, with unresolved D. The CDR3 has 15 residues. Between the trimmed V and J ends, which lost 1 base and 2 bases, there was a span of 9 bases. Germline values: CDR1 SEHNR, CDR2 FQNEAQ (reference sequence).

The rearrangement joins TRBV20-1 to TRBJ2-7, with TRBD2 matching over 14 bases. V shed 4 bases, J shed 1 base, and the junction held 9 bases outside the gene matches. CDR1 is DFQATT and CDR2 is SNEGSKA in the germline V gene (reference sequence). This CDR3 is 17 amino acids long. This chain's CDR3 is CSANEPGLAGVSYEQYF. The CDR3 bases are TGCAGTGCTAACGAACCGGGACTAGCGGGAGTATCCTACGAGCAGTACTTC.

This chain links TRBV6-2 or TRBV6-3 with TRBJ1-1; no clear D. Trimming took 7 bases from V and 4 from J, leaving 10 bases between them. Germline CDR1 reads MNHEY; CDR2 reads SVGEGT. This CDR3 is built from 12 residues. For the CDR3, the DNA is TGTGCCAGCATTGCCACGAGCACTGAAGCTTTCTTT. Residues: CASIATSTEAFF.

This clonotype was seen a handful of times. The chain uses TRBV20-1 and TRBJ2-5; D is ambiguous. The V end lost 4 bases, the J end lost 4 bases, and 7 bases lay between the germline ends. The CDR3 extends over 11 amino acids. Germline-derived CDR1 and CDR2 are DFQATT and SNEGSKA (reference sequence). As DNA, the CDR3 is TGCAGTGCTATAGACTCAGAGACCCAGTACTTC. Encoded protein: CSAIDSETQYF.

This clonotype came up a few times. The chain has TRBV20-1 and TRBJ2-5; D is tentatively TRBD1 or TRBD2 (5 bases each). The CDR3 loop spans 15 amino acids. Germline CDR1 reads DFQATT; CDR2 reads SNEGSKA (reference sequence). Trimming pared 6 bases from V and 2 bases from J, leaving 19 bases between. Written as DNA, the CDR3 is TGCAGTGCAAGTACTCCGGGACCACTACAAGAGACCCAGTACTTC. It yields the protein CSASTPGPLQETQYF.

This clonotype occurred a few times. This sequence joins TRBV14 and TRBJ2-3; either TRBD1 or TRBD2 may supply D (6 bases each). Per the germline V gene, CDR1 is SGHDN and CDR2 is FVKESK. Trimming removed 3 bases from V and 1 base from J, with 11 bases in between. The CDR3 totals 15 residues. CDR3 nucleotides: TGTGCCAGCAGCCATTCCGGGGGCGGCACAGATACGCAGTATTTT. Protein product: CASSHSGGGTDTQYF.

This chain joins TRBV12-3 or TRBV12-4 and TRBJ2-3; tentative D call: TRBD1 (6 bases). The ends were cut back, 6 bases at V and 4 bases at J, with 8 bases in the middle. The CDR3 runs 12 residues. The CDR3 reads CASRTGSDTQYF. CDR3 nucleotides: TGTGCCAGCAGAACAGGGTCAGATACGCAGTATTTT.

The rearrangement links TRBV24-1 to TRBJ2-2; weak D call: TRBD2 (5 bases). The ends were cut back, 3 bases at V and 3 bases at J, with 13 bases in the middle. The CDR3 length is 16 residues. CDR1 is KGHDR and CDR2 is SFDVKD in the germline V gene. The DNA of the CDR3 is TGTGCCACCAGTGATGCGGGCAGCCAAGACACCGGGGAGCTGTTTTTT. It codes for CATSDAGSQDTGELFF.

The V and J genes are TRBV5-5 and TRBJ2-1; 15 bases agree with TRBD2. V shed 4 bases and J 15 bases; nucleotides not matched to a gene: 8. In germline, CDR1 is SGHKS, CDR2 YYEKEE (reference sequence). This CDR3 contains 14 residues. The CDR3 sequence: CASSGLAGGQSPFF. In nucleotides, the CDR3 is TGTGCCAGCAGCGGACTAGCGGGGGGGCAATCTCCGTTCTTC.

This rearrangement joins TRBV9 to TRBJ2-3; 15 positions agree with TRBD2. After removal of 3 bases from V and 4 bases from J, the junction contained 6 bases not matched to a gene. Germline assignment: CDR1 SGDLS and CDR2 YYNGEE. The length of the CDR3 is 17 residues. DNA of the CDR3: TGTGCCAGCAGCGATCGGACTAGCGGGAGGGCCGCAGATACGCAGTATTTT. This sequence encodes CASSDRTSGRAADTQYF. Filled out from reference TRBV9 and TRBJ2-3, the complete variable domain reads DSGVTQTPKHLITATGQRVTLRCSPRSGDLSVYWYQQSLDQGLQFLIQYYNGEERAKGNILERFSAQQFPDLHSELNLSSLELGDSALYFCASSDRTSGRAADTQYFGPGTRLTVL.

This clonotype was seen only a few times. The chain joins TRBV3-1 to TRBJ2-1; 8 nucleotides match TRBD2. The germline V gene encodes CDR1 LGHDT and CDR2 YNNKEL (reference sequence). The CDR3 extends over 15 amino acids. Germline trimming cut 1 base from V and 1 base from J; bases unmatched to any gene: 0. The CDR3 here is CASSQVAGSYNEQFF. The CDR3 DNA reads TGTGCCAGCAGCCAAGTAGCGGGGTCCTACAATGAGCAGTTCTTC.